The following is a T cell receptor beta chain sequence with its context. As yet, its antigen is unknown. The J segment lost 8 bases and the V segment lost 3 bases, leaving 3 bases of the junction unmatched. The CDR3 is 14 residues long. CDR1 is PRHDT, CDR2 FYEKMQ, per germline (reference sequence). Authors of the study amplified TCR beta CDR3 regions from RNA transcripts. Primed by the HTBI set, a first-round RT-PCR was run on the TCR CDR3. Via MiXCR, TCRdb re-called the multiplex PCR reads, giving one row per CDR3 protein. This table has about 510,000 distinct CDR3 sequences, about 45% appearing once. This sample is part of a study of T cells in Graves' hyperthyroidism and ophthalmopathy. General observations from the study: Ophthalmopathy was identified by the model a median 6.5 months ahead of onset. A 13 V-J signature model discriminated ophthalmopathy versus stable hyperthyroidism. Most clonotypes expanded in thyroid above 0.001 were likewise present in blood.

The study excluded patients with uncontrolled infection, other autoimmune disease, pregnancy or lactation. The material sequenced was peripheral blood or thyroid tissue (not recorded which). The chain carries TRBV13 and TRBJ1-6; the match to TRBD1 covers 8 bases. The TCR originated in an adult woman with Graves' disease, either hyperthyroidism or ophthalmopathy (not recorded which). Written as DNA, the CDR3 is TGTGCCAGCAGCTTCCGACAGGGGTATTCACCCCTCCACTTT. Translation: CASSFRQGYSPLHF.